This passage covers 24 T cell receptor beta chains from one sample sequenced in a study of tissue T cells after allogeneic stem cell transplantation. Here immunoSEQ multiplex PCR was the method, and the copy in TCRdb shows in-frame clones only, minus some. The sample includes around 2,800 clones, around 45% of them seen just once. Time point of the sample: mouse harvest day 14 after allogeneic transplant. Each mouse received 10^7 T-cell-depleted marrow cells plus 10^6 splenic CD5+ T cells by tail vein. What was sequenced was gut tissue. All receptors derive from a female BALB/c mouse given C57BL/6 T cells with graft-versus-host disease after an allogeneic hematopoietic cell transplant.

A word on this clone: Gene names follow the mouse nomenclature. Coverage ceases 1 residue before the CDR3 finishes, and the germline J gene fills in the end. The chain joins TRBV26 to TRBJ2-1; TRBD1 matches 9 bases. The CDR3 sequence is 12 residues long. Trimming took 8 bases from V and 6 from J; bases not matched to a gene: 2. Germline CDR1 reads KGHPV; CDR2 reads FQNQEV (reference sequence). The CDR3 loop reads CASRDRVAEQFF. CDR3 DNA, as far as it was read: TGTGCCAGCCGGGACAGGGTTGCTGAGCAGTTC.

As for this clone: Each gene name is a mouse one. CDR3 DNA, as far as it was read: TGTGCCAGCAGCCGGGACTGGGGCCTCTCCTATGAACAGTAC. Translated: CASSRDWGLSYEQY. The whole CDR3 region reads CASSRDWGLSYEQYF. V and J are TRBV26 and TRBJ2-7; TRBD2 matches at 10 bases. Sequencing ends 1 residue short of the CDR3 end; the germline J gene provides the rest. CDR3 length: 15 amino acids. Germline V CDR1 and CDR2: KGHPV, FQNQEV (reference sequence). Trimming at V came to 6 bases and at J to 0 bases, leaving 5 bases not matched to a gene.

About this clone: Here the gene names and germline are mouse. Coverage ceases 1 residue before the CDR3 finishes, and the germline J gene fills in the end. The V and J genes are TRBV23 and TRBJ2-5. The CDR3 spans 15 residues. Germline CDR1 reads KGHTA; CDR2 reads FQNQQP. CDR3 region: CSSSQSAINQDTQYF. Partial CDR3 DNA: TGCTCCAGCAGTCAATCGGCGATTAACCAAGACACCCAGTAC.

As concerns this clone: Germline and genes: mouse. Read data end 1 residue before the CDR3 end; the end is taken from the germline J gene. This sequence joins TRBV19 and TRBJ2-3; tentative D call: TRBD2 (6 bases). V was shortened by 5 bases and J by 0 bases, with 10 bases between the two germline ends. Looked up from germline, CDR1 is FNHDT and CDR2 is SITEND (reference sequence). This CDR3 spans 14 amino acids. Incomplete CDR3 DNA: TGTGCCAGCAGGCCTGGGGCTAGTGCAGAAACGCTGTAT. Translating it yields CASRPGASAETLY. The CDR3 in its entirety is CASRPGASAETLYF.

Concerning this clone itself: Each gene name is a mouse one. The read terminates 1 residue before the CDR3 end, so the remaining end is supplied by the germline J gene. The gene calls are TRBV12-1 and TRBJ2-5; 7 positions agree with TRBD1. Per germline, CDR1 SGHSN and CDR2 HYEKVE. With 0 bases clipped from V and 3 bases from J, the junction kept 2 bases outside the gene matches. The CDR3 runs to 14 residues. Here the CDR3 reads CASSLRDRQDTQYF. CDR3 DNA (partial): TGTGCCAGCTCTCTCCGGGACAGACAAGACACCCAGTAC.

Concerning this clone: Mouse gene names and germline throughout. The CDR3 sequence is CASSLAGAVFF. The sequenced CDR3 bases are TGTGCCAGCAGTCTGGCAGGGGCAGTCTTC. V usage is TRBV26 and J usage is TRBJ1-1, with D possibly being TRBD1 (6 bases). The CDR3 extends 1 residue past the end of the read, so its final part is completed from the germline J gene. V gave up 2 bases and J gave up 10 bases, with 8 bases separating them. CDR1 KGHPV and CDR2 FQNQEV come from the germline V gene (reference sequence). This CDR3 comprises 11 residues.

To note about this clone: Germline and genes: mouse. Read coverage stops 1 residue before the CDR3 terminus; the germline J gene supplies the remainder. The chain links TRBV26 to TRBJ2-2; TRBD1 aligns across 9 bases. CDR1 and CDR2 from the germline V gene are KGHPV and FQNQEV (reference sequence). The CDR3 spans 13 residues. The junction had 0 bases not matched to a gene; V was cut back by 4 bases and J by 6 bases. Partial CDR3 DNA: TGTGCCAGCAGTCGGACAGGGGCCGGGCAGCTCTAC. Protein sequence: CASSRTGAGQLY. From start to end, the CDR3 is CASSRTGAGQLYF.

This clone was counted a few times. Germline and genes here are mouse. Read data end 1 residue before the CDR3 end; the end is taken from the germline J gene. This chain uses TRBV26 with TRBJ1-3; 10 bases agree with TRBD1. Trimming removed 2 bases from V and 2 bases from J; junction bases left unmatched: 0. From germline, CDR1 is KGHPV and CDR2 FQNQEV (reference sequence). The CDR3 consists of 15 residues. The covered CDR3 bases are TGTGCCAGCAGTCTGGGACAGGGGGCTGGAAATACGCTCTAT. Protein sequence: CASSLGQGAGNTLY. The full CDR3 protein reads CASSLGQGAGNTLYF. Full variable domain (rest looked up from reference TRBV26 and TRBJ1-3): NSKVIQTPRYLVKGQGQKAKMRCIPEKGHPVVFWYQQNKNNEFKFLINFQNQEVLQQIDMTEKRFSAECPSNSPCSLEIQSSEAGDSALYLCASSLGQGAGNTLYFGEGSRLIVV.

As regards this clone: The gene names given are mouse names. The read gets to within 1 residue of the CDR3 end, and the germline J gene fills in the rest. The chain combines TRBV13-2 with TRBJ1-1, with D possibly matching TRBD1 (6 bases). The germline V gene has CDR1 NNHNN and CDR2 SYGAGS (reference sequence). The CDR3 runs 13 residues. Trimming stripped 3 bases from V and 4 bases from J, with 10 bases between. The CDR3 loop reads CASGAPQGTEVFF. The part of the CDR3 DNA that was read is TGTGCCAGCGGTGCCCCACAGGGCACAGAAGTCTTC.

As to this clone: The genes and germline here are from mouse. The read is 1 residue too short to cover the CDR3 end, so that end is filled in from the germline J gene. V and J are TRBV26 and TRBJ2-7; the match to TRBD2 covers 11 bases. The ends lost 2 bases at V and 4 bases at J; junction bases unmatched: 1. Germline V gene data show CDR1 as KGHPV and CDR2 as FQNQEV (reference sequence). This CDR3 spans 14 amino acids. CDR3 sequence reads: CASSLRDWGYEQYF. Incomplete CDR3 DNA: TGTGCCAGCAGTCTGCGGGACTGGGGGTATGAACAGTAC.

Concerning this clone: Gene names refer to mouse genes. The CDR3 end lies 1 residue beyond the end of the read and is filled in from the germline J gene. The V and J genes are TRBV26 and TRBJ1-6, with 9 bases that match TRBD1. TRBJ1-6 is noted as an ORF with a role that remains uncertain. CDR3 length: 15 residues. Germline V gives CDR1 KGHPV, CDR2 FQNQEV (reference sequence). Trimming took 4 bases from V and 3 from J; bases not matched to a gene: 1. The covered CDR3 bases are TGTGCCAGCAGTCCGACAGGGGGCTATAATTCGCCCCTCTAC. This sequence encodes CASSPTGGYNSPLY. In full, the CDR3 is CASSPTGGYNSPLYF.

As concerns this clone: Any gene name here is a mouse gene name. The read halts 1 residue ahead of the CDR3 end, with the missing end drawn from the germline J gene. V is TRBV26 and J is TRBJ2-3; D gene ambiguous. CDR1 KGHPV and CDR2 FQNQEV come from the germline V gene (reference sequence). V was trimmed by 8 bases and J by 6 bases, leaving 9 bases between them. This CDR3 spans 11 amino acids. Partial CDR3 DNA: TGTGCCAGCCGACTTGGGGAAACGCTGTAT. As protein: CASRLGETLY. The full CDR3 sequence reads CASRLGETLYF.

To note about this clone: Gene and germline names: mouse. Read data end 1 residue before the CDR3 end; the end is taken from the germline J gene. The chain uses TRBV20 and TRBJ2-4, with D maybe TRBD2 (6 bases). V was trimmed by 0 bases and J by 3 bases, leaving 7 bases between them. The germline V gene encodes CDR1 GFQATS and CDR2 STVNSAI. This CDR3 is 13 amino acids long. CDR3 residues: CGARDWGQNTLYF. The sequenced part of the CDR3 DNA is TGTGGTGCTAGGGACTGGGGACAAAACACCTTGTAC.

Concerning this clone: Genes here carry mouse names. The read comes to an end 1 residue before the CDR3 does, leaving the germline J gene to fill in the end. This rearrangement joins TRBV26 to TRBJ2-7, with 8 bases matching TRBD1. This CDR3 has 15 residues. Trimming cost V 4 bases and J 0 bases; bases outside gene matches: 5. Germline values: CDR1 KGHPV, CDR2 FQNQEV (reference sequence). The CDR3 DNA, read in part, is TGTGCCAGCAGTCCCGACAGGGGAAGCTCCTATGAACAGTAC. This translates into CASSPDRGSSYEQY. Given in full, the CDR3 is CASSPDRGSSYEQYF. Combining the CDR3 with reference TRBV26 and TRBJ2-7 gives the whole variable domain NSKVIQTPRYLVKGQGQKAKMRCIPEKGHPVVFWYQQNKNNEFKFLINFQNQEVLQQIDMTEKRFSAECPSNSPCSLEIQSSEAGDSALYLCASSPDRGSSYEQYFGPGTRLTVL.

In this sample, this clone is medium-sized. Genes here carry mouse names. The CDR3 is cut off 1 residue early in the read; its end comes from the germline J gene. The chain has TRBV26 and TRBJ2-7, with 12 bases matching TRBD1. CDR1 KGHPV and CDR2 FQNQEV come from the germline V gene (reference sequence). J gave up 0 bases and V 4 bases, and 1 base lay outside the gene matches. This CDR3 contains 15 residues. The DNA read from the CDR3 is TGTGCCAGCAGTCGGGGACAGGGGGCCTCCTATGAACAGTAC. It codes for CASSRGQGASYEQY. The CDR3 in full is CASSRGQGASYEQYF.

A remark on this clone: All gene names here are mouse names. The read terminates 1 residue ahead of where the CDR3 ends, so the germline J gene completes it. The chain couples TRBV31 to TRBJ2-5; 10 bases align to TRBD2. Germline V gene sequence: CDR1 GKSSPN, CDR2 SITVG. Trimming cost V 3 bases and J 4 bases; bases outside gene matches: 4. This CDR3 is 14 amino acids long. The CDR3 loop reads CAWRDWGIKDTQYF. The part of the CDR3 DNA that was read is TGTGCCTGGAGGGACTGGGGGATAAAAGACACCCAGTAC.

The table lists this clone with a few counts. Mouse gene names and germline throughout. With the read ending 1 residue before the CDR3 end, the germline J gene is used to fill in that end. This sequence joins TRBV20 and TRBJ2-7, with D maybe TRBD1 (6 bases). V lost 1 base and J lost 4, with 8 bases in between. CDR1 and CDR2 from the germline V gene are GFQATS and STVNSAI. This CDR3 region has 12 residues. The covered CDR3 bases are TGTGGTGCTAGGGTCGGACAGTATGAACAGTAC. As protein: CGARVGQYEQY. In full, the CDR3 reads CGARVGQYEQYF.

This clone was seen a few times. Mouse gene names apply. CDR3 bases read: TGTGCAAGCAGCTTGGGGGGGCGGGCTGAGCAGTTC. This gives the protein CASSLGGRAEQF. The entire CDR3 is CASSLGGRAEQFF. The V gene is TRBV16, the J gene TRBJ2-1; 8 bases align to TRBD2. The CDR3 end lies 1 residue beyond the end of the read and is filled in from the germline J gene. The germline V gene has CDR1 SGHSA and CDR2 FRNQAP. The CDR3 has 13 residues. V was pared by 3 bases and J by 7 bases, with 2 bases of the junction left unmatched.

Comments on this clone: Genes and germline come from the mouse. The observed sequence ends 1 residue before the CDR3 terminus, with the missing tail filled in from the germline J gene. V gene TRBV26 combines with J gene TRBJ2-7, with D uncertain. Trimming took off 4 bases at V and 4 bases at J, with 5 bases between the two ends. This CDR3 contains 11 residues. Germline V CDR1 and CDR2: KGHPV, FQNQEV (reference sequence). Partial CDR3 DNA: TGTGCCAGCAGTCGACAATATGAACAGTAC. It is translated as CASSRQYEQY. The entire CDR3 sequence reads CASSRQYEQYF.

Of note for this clone: The germline and genes are mouse ones. The read terminates 1 residue before the CDR3 end, so the remaining end is supplied by the germline J gene. This sample includes further DNA sequences coding for the same CDR3. The rearrangement uses TRBV26 and TRBJ1-3; 8 nucleotides align to TRBD1. The CDR3 is made up of 15 amino acids. The V gene end was trimmed by 2 bases and the J gene end by 0 bases; junction bases not matched to a gene: 0. Germline V gene data show CDR1 as KGHPV and CDR2 as FQNQEV (reference sequence). The sequenced part of the CDR3 DNA is TGTGCCAGCAGTCTGGGACAGGGTTCTGGAAATACGCTCTAT. Translation: CASSLGQGSGNTLY. The complete CDR3 sequence is CASSLGQGSGNTLYF.

This clone has just a few counts. Here the gene names and germline are mouse. Read coverage stops 1 residue before the CDR3 terminus; the germline J gene supplies the remainder. The genes are TRBV26 and TRBJ1-4; unclear D gene. The CDR3 runs to 14 residues. CDR1 KGHPV and CDR2 FQNQEV come from the germline V gene (reference sequence). V was pared by 4 bases and J by 0 bases, with 6 bases between. The sequenced CDR3 bases are TGTGCCAGCAGTCGACAATTTTCCAACGAAAGATTATTT. This translates into CASSRQFSNERLF. The full CDR3 is CASSRQFSNERLFF. Based on the CDR3 plus reference TRBV26 and TRBJ1-4, the full variable domain is NSKVIQTPRYLVKGQGQKAKMRCIPEKGHPVVFWYQQNKNNEFKFLINFQNQEVLQQIDMTEKRFSAECPSNSPCSLEIQSSEAGDSALYLCASSRQFSNERLFFGHGTKLSVL.

A remark on this clone: All gene names here are mouse names. CDR3: CASSQGGPYAEQFF. The CDR3 DNA, read in part, is TGTGCCAGCAGTCAGGGGGGCCCGTATGCTGAGCAGTTC. The genes are TRBV26 and TRBJ2-1, with a possible D match to TRBD2 (7 bases). The read ends 1 residue shy of where the CDR3 ends; the end is completed using the germline J gene. This CDR3 contains 14 residues. CDR1 is KGHPV, CDR2 FQNQEV, per germline (reference sequence). V was cut by 4 bases and J by 4 bases, with 11 bases left in between.

A word on this clone: The genes and germline here are from mouse. The CDR3 extends 1 residue past the end of the read, so its final part is completed from the germline J gene. The chain recombines TRBV26 with TRBJ2-1; 7 bases match TRBD1. Looked up from germline, CDR1 is KGHPV and CDR2 is FQNQEV (reference sequence). CDR3 length equals 13 residues. V lost 7 bases and J lost 4; bases outside the gene matches: 4. CDR3 bases read: TGTGCCAGCAACGGACAGGAGTATGCTGAGCAGTTC. Its protein product is CASNGQEYAEQF. The complete CDR3 protein is CASNGQEYAEQFF.

This clone was seen more than once but under ten times. The genes are named according to mouse. The read ends 1 residue early relative to the CDR3; the germline J gene fills the gap. The V and J genes are TRBV1 and TRBJ2-1; D is unclear. In germline, CDR1 is NSQYPW, CDR2 LRSPGD (reference sequence). CDR3 length: 15 residues. Trimming took off 0 bases at V and 0 bases at J, with 6 bases between the two ends. The DNA read from the CDR3 is TGCACCTGCAGTGCAGATCCGGGTAACTATGCTGAGCAGTTC. Protein sequence: CTCSADPGNYAEQF. The complete CDR3 protein is CTCSADPGNYAEQFF.